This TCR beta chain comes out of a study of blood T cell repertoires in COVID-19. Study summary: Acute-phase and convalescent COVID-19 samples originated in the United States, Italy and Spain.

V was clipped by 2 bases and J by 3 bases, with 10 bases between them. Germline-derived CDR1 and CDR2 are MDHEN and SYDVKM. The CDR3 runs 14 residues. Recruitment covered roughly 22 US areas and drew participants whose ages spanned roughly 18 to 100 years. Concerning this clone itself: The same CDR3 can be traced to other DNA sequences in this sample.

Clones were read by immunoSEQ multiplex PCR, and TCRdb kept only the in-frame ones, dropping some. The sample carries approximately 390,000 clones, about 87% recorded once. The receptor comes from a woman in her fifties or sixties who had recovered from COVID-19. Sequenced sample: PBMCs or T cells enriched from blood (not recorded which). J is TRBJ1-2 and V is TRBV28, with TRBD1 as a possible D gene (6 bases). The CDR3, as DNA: TGTGCCAGCAGTTTAACAGGGAGATACTATGGCTACACCTTC. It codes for CASSLTGRYYGYTF.